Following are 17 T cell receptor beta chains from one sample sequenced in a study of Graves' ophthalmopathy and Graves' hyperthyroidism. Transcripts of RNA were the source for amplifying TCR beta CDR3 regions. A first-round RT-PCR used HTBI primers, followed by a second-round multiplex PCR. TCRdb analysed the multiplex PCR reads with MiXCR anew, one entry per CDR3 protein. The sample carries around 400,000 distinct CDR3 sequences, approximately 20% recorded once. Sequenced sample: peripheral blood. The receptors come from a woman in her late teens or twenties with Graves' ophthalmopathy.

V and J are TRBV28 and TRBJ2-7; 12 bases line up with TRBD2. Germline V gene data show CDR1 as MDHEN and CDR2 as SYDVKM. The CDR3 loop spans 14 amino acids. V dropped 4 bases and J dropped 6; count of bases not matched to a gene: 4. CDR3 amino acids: CASSSGLAGTEQYF. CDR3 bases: TGTGCCAGCAGTTCCGGACTAGCGGGAACCGAGCAGTACTTC.

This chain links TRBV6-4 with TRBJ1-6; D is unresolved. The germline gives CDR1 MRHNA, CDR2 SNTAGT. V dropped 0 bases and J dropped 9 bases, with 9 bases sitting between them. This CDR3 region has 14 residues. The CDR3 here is CASSDSTFGSPLHF. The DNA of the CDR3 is TGTGCCAGCAGTGACTCAACATTCGGTTCACCCCTCCACTTT.

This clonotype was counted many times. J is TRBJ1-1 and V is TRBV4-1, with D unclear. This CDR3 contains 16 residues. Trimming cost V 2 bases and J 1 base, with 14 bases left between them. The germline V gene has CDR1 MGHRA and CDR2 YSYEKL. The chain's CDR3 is CASSQFPFWTNTEAFF. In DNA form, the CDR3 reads TGCGCCAGCAGCCAATTTCCGTTCTGGACGAACACTGAAGCTTTCTTT.

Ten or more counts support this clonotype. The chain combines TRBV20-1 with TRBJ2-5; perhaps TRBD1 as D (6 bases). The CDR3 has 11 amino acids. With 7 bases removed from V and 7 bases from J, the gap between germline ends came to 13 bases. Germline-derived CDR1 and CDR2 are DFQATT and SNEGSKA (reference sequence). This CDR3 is CSGRGERTQYF. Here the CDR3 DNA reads TGCAGTGGCAGGGGAGAGAGGACCCAGTACTTC.

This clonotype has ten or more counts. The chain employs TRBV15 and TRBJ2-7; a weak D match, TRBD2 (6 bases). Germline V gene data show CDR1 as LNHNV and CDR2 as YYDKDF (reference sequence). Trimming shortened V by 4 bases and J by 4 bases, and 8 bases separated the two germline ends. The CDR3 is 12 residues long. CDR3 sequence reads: CATSTGEYEQYF. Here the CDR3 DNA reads TGTGCCACCAGCACGGGGGAATACGAGCAGTACTTC.

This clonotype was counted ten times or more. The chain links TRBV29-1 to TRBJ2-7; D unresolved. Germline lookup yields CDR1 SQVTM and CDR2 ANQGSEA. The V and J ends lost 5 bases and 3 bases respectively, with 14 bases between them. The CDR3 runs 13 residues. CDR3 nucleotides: TGCAGCGTTACACCCACGGACGTCTACGAGCAGTACTTC. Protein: CSVTPTDVYEQYF.

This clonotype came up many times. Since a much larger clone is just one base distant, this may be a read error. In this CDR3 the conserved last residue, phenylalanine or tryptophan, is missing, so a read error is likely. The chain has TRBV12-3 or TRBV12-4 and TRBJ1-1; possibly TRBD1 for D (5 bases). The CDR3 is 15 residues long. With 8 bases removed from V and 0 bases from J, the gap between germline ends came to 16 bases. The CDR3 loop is CASDSRVGMNTEAFS. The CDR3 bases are TGTGCCAGCGATAGCAGGGTGGGAATGAACACTGAAGCTTTCTCT.

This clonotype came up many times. The CDR3 loop reads CASSLTAGSSYTF. CDR3 bases: TGTGCCAGTAGTCTAACGGCGGGGAGTAGCTACACCTTC. The chain recombines TRBV19 with TRBJ1-2; D unresolved. The CDR3 covers 13 residues. Germline values: CDR1 LNHDA, CDR2 SQIVND (reference sequence). V was clipped by 5 bases and J by 9 bases, with 16 bases between them.

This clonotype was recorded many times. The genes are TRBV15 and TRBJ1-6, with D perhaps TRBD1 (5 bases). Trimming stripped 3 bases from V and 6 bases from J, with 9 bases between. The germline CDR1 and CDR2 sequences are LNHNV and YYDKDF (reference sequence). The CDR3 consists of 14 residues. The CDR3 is CATSSRAPNSPLHF. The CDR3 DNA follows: TGTGCCACCAGCAGCAGGGCTCCTAATTCACCCCTCCACTTT. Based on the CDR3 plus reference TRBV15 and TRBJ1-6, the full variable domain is DAMVIQNPRYQVTQFGKPVTLSCSQTLNHNVMYWYQQKSSQAPKLLFHYYDKDFNNEADTPDNFQSRRPNTSFCFLDIRSPGLGDTAMYLCATSSRAPNSPLHFGNGTRLTVT.

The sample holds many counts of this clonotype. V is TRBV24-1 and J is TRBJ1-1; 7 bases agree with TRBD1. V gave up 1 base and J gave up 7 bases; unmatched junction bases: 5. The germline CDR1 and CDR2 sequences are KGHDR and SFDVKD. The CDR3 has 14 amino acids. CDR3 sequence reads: CATSDFRGSGEAFF. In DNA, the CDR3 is TGTGCCACCAGTGATTTCAGGGGGAGTGGTGAAGCTTTCTTT.

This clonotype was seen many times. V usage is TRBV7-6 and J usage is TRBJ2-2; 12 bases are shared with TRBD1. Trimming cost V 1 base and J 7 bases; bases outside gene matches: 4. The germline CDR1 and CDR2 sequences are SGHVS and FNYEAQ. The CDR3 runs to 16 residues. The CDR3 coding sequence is TGTGCCAGCAGCTTAGGGGACAGGGGGCGCCTCGGGGAGCTGTTTTTT. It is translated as CASSLGDRGRLGELFF.

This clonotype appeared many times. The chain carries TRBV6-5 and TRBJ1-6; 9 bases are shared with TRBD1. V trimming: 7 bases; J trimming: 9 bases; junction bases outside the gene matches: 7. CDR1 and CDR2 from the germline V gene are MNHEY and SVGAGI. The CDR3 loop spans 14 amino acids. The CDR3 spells CASIPTGGSSPLHF. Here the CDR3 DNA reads TGTGCCAGCATACCGACAGGGGGAAGTTCACCCCTCCACTTT.

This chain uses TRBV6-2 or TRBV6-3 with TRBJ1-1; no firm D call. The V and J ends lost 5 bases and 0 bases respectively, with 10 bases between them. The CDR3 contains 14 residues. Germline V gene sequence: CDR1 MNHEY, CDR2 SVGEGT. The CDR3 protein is CASSIDYLNTEAFF. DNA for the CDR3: TGTGCCAGCAGTATTGACTATTTGAACACTGAAGCTTTCTTT.

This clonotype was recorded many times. In nucleotides, the CDR3 is TGCAGTGCTAGCCCTATGCAGTACTTC. Translating it yields CSASPMQYF. V and J are TRBV20-1 and TRBJ2-7; unclear D gene. Germline lookup yields CDR1 DFQATT and CDR2 SNEGSKA (reference sequence). V was clipped by 3 bases and J by 9 bases, with 6 bases between them. This CDR3 has 9 amino acids.

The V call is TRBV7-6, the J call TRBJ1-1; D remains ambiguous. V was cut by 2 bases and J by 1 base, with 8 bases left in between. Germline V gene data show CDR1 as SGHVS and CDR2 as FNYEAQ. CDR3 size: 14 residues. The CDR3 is CASSLTAENTEAFF. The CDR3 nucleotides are TGTGCCAGCAGCTTAACGGCGGAGAACACTGAAGCTTTCTTT. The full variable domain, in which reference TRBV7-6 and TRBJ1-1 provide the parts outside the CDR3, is GAGVSQSPRYKVTKRGQDVALRCDPISGHVSLYWYRQALGQGPEFLTYFNYEAQQDKSGLPNDRFSAERPEGSISTLTIQRTEQRDSAMYRCASSLTAENTEAFFGQGTRLTVV.

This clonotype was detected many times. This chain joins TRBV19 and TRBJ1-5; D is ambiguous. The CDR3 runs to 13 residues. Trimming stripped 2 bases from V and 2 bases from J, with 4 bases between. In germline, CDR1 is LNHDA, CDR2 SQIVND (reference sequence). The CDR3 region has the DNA TGTGCCAGTAGTATAATCGGCAATCAGCCCCAGCATTTT. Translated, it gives CASSIIGNQPQHF.

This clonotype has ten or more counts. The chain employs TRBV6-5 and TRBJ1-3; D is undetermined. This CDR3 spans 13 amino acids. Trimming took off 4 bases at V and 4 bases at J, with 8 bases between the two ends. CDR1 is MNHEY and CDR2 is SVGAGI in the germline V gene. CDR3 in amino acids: CASSSTAGNTIYF. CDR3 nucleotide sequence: TGTGCCAGCAGTTCAACTGCCGGAAACACCATATATTTT.